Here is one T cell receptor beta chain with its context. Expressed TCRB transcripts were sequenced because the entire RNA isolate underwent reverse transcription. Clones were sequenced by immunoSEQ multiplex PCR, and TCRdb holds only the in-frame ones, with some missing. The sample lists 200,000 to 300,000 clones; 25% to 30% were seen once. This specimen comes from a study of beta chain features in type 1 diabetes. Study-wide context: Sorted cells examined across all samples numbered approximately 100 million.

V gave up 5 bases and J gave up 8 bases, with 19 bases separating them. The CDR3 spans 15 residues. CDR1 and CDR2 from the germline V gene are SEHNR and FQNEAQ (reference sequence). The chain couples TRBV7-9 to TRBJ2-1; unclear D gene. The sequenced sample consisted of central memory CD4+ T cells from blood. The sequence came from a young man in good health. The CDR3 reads CASSPYLGPTHEQFF. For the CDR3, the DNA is TGTGCCAGCAGCCCCTATCTAGGTCCCACGCATGAGCAGTTCTTC.